The 12 T cell receptor beta chains presented below share a single source sample, sequenced in a study of response to subunit inactivated influenza vaccine. TCRdb processed the RT-PCR reads anew with MiXCR; each CDR3 protein has one entry. Of about 500,000 distinct CDR3 sequences in the sample, approximately 15% were seen once. The material sequenced was CD4+ T cells sorted from PBMCs, taken roughly 24 months after vaccination. The receptors originated from a man aged 50-75 years who received an inactivated influenza vaccine.

This clonotype appeared a few times. The chain combines TRBV10-3 with TRBJ2-2, with 7 positions matching TRBD2. Germline loops: CDR1 ENHRY, CDR2 SYGVKD. V dropped 7 bases and J dropped 7; count of bases not matched to a gene: 9. The CDR3 extends over 14 amino acids. CDR3 sequence: CAIKPSGAVGELFF. Here the CDR3 DNA reads TGTGCCATCAAACCCAGCGGGGCCGTCGGGGAGCTGTTTTTT.

The genes are TRBV7-8 and TRBJ2-3, with D unresolved. This CDR3 spans 17 amino acids. V lost 0 bases and J 0 bases, leaving 13 bases between the germline ends. CDR1 is SGHVS and CDR2 is FQNEAQ in the germline V gene. The CDR3 is CASSLAVSVASTDTQYF. DNA for the CDR3: TGTGCCAGCAGCTTAGCTGTGAGCGTGGCTAGCACAGATACGCAGTATTTT. Complete variable domain (other parts from reference TRBV7-8 and TRBJ2-3): GAGVSQSPRYKVAKRGQDVALRCDPISGHVSLFWYQQALGQGPEFLTYFQNEAQLDKSGLPSDRFFAERPEGSVSTLKIQRTQQEDSAVYLCASSLAVSVASTDTQYFGPGTRLTVL.

Concerning this clonotype: The junction departs from germline at one end; a sequencing error may be responsible. V gene TRBV6-2 or TRBV6-3 combines with J gene TRBJ2-5; 9 positions agree with TRBD2. The length of the CDR3 is 20 residues. Germline lookup yields CDR1 MNHEY and CDR2 SVGEGT. The CDR3 DNA sequence: TGTACCAGCAGTTACTCGATTTTAGTTTTCGGACTAGCGCCGCCGGAGACCCAGTACTTC. Translated, it gives CTSSYSILVFGLAPPETQYF.

This clonotype was observed a few times. Compared with germline, one end of the junction differs, possibly owing to a read error. The J gene is TRBJ1-4, the V gene TRBV20-1; TRBD1 agrees at 8 bases. Looked up from germline, CDR1 is DFQATT and CDR2 is SNEGSKA (reference sequence). The CDR3 totals 15 residues. CDR3 coding DNA: TGCAGTGCTAGAGATAGTTTCCGGGCAGAGGACAGGGAGAGTTTT. The encoded protein is CSARDSFRAEDRESF.

The table lists this clonotype with a few counts. V gene TRBV12-3 or TRBV12-4 combines with J gene TRBJ2-7; no definite D call. Trimming cost V 7 bases and J 2 bases, with 12 bases left between them. This CDR3 is 13 amino acids long. As DNA, the CDR3 is TGTGCCAGCAAGGGATGGGCAGCCTACGAGCAGTACTTC. It yields the protein CASKGWAAYEQYF.

This clonotype was seen at least ten times. The CDR3 loop reads CASSQQGGDTQYF. In DNA form, the CDR3 reads TGTGCCAGCAGCCAACAAGGGGGAGATACGCAGTATTTT. The rearrangement uses TRBV16 and TRBJ2-3; D possibly corresponds to TRBD1 (6 bases). The CDR3 runs to 13 residues. The germline gives CDR1 KGHSY, CDR2 FQNENV. V dropped 2 bases and J dropped 5 bases, with 8 bases sitting between them. Full variable domain (remainder filled in from reference TRBV16 and TRBJ2-3): GEEVAQTPKHLVRGEGQKAKLYCAPIKGHSYVFWYQQVLKNEFKFLISFQNENVFDETGMPKERFSAKCLPNSPCSLEIQATKLEDSAVYFCASSQQGGDTQYFGPGTRLTVL.

The CDR3 nucleotides read TGTGCCACCTCGAAGACAGACAGCAAGACCCAGTACTTC. It yields the protein CATSKTDSKTQYF. The chain uses TRBV24-1 and TRBJ2-5; TRBD1 might be the D (5 bases). The CDR3 totals 13 residues. Deletions cut 9 bases from V and 6 bases from J, with 16 bases between. Germline V CDR1 and CDR2: KGHDR, SFDVKD.

This clonotype was seen many times. The chain links TRBV6-5 to TRBJ2-7; 13 positions agree with TRBD2. CDR1 is MNHEY, CDR2 SVGAGI, per germline. V trimming: 4 bases; J trimming: 6 bases; junction bases outside the gene matches: 6. The CDR3 runs to 15 residues. In DNA form, the CDR3 reads TGTGCCAGCAGTTTAACTAGCGGGAGGGCCTCCGAGCAGTACTTC. Translated: CASSLTSGRASEQYF.

J is TRBJ2-7 and V is TRBV21-1. TRBV21-1 is annotated as a pseudogene. There are 14 residues in the CDR3. Here the CDR3 DNA reads TGTGCCAGCAGCAAAGCAGGCCAGGCCTACGAGCAGTACTTC. Its protein product is CASSKAGQAYEQYF.

This rearrangement joins TRBV27 to TRBJ2-1; D possibly corresponds to TRBD2 (6 bases). Germline V gene data show CDR1 as MNHEY and CDR2 as SMNVEV (reference sequence). V was pared by 11 bases and J by 8 bases, with 7 bases between. CDR3 length: 9 amino acids. The chain's CDR3 is CAPGDEQFF. CDR3 in DNA: TGTGCCCCGGGGGATGAGCAGTTCTTC.

This clonotype has a handful of counts. The chain carries TRBV18 and TRBJ2-7; 9 bases are a match to TRBD2. V gave up 4 bases and J gave up 6 bases; unmatched junction bases: 4. In germline, CDR1 is KGHSH, CDR2 LQKENI. The CDR3 consists of 13 residues. CDR3 sequence reads: CASSRREGPEQYF. CDR3 DNA sequence: TGTGCCAGCTCACGGCGGGAGGGCCCCGAGCAGTACTTC.

This chain connects TRBV18 to TRBJ2-2, with 7 bases aligning to TRBD1. Germline values: CDR1 KGHSH, CDR2 LQKENI. V gave up 6 bases and J gave up 7 bases; unmatched junction bases: 5. The CDR3 contains 13 residues. The CDR3 is CASSKDRNGELFF. DNA for the CDR3: TGTGCCAGCTCGAAGGACAGGAACGGGGAGCTGTTTTTT.